This TCR beta chain was obtained from a study of chemoradiotherapy in HPV16-positive cancers. General study points: Candidate HPV-specific clones and E7-related TCR motifs grew in tumor during treatment.

Turning to this clone: No antigen is known for it.

Assay: immunoSEQ multiplex PCR; the TCRdb copy retains only in-frame clones and omits some. The sample has almost 2,500 clones, around 80% seen once; the top ten hold 35% to 45%. The CDR3 is made up of 16 amino acids. Germline CDR1 SGHDT, CDR2 YYEEEE. V trimming: 3 bases; J trimming: 3 bases; junction bases outside the gene matches: 9. The genes are TRBV5-6 and TRBJ1-5; 7 nucleotides agree with TRBD1. The receptor was derived from a human donor with HPV-associated anogenital cancer. The material was tumor tissue, obtained from a patient who underwent chemoradiotherapy. DNA for the CDR3: TGTGCCAGCAGCTATTCCGGGACAGAGCTCAATCAGCCCCAGCATTTT. Encoded protein: CASSYSGTELNQPQHF.